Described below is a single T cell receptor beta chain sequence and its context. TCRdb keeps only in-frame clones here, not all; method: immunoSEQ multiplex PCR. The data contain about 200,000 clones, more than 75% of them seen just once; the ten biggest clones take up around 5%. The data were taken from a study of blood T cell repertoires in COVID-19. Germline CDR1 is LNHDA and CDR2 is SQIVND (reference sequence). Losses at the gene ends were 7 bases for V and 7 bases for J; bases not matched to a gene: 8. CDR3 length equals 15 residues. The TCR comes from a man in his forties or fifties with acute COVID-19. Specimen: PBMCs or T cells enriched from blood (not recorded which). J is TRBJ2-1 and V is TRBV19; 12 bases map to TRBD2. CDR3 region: CASTSGTSGSNEQFF. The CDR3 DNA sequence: TGTGCCAGTACTTCTGGGACTAGCGGGTCTAATGAGCAGTTCTTC.